One sample yielded the 2 T cell receptor beta chains listed below, sequenced in a study of control samples from healthy donors and cancer patients. Data came from immunoSEQ multiplex PCR; TCRdb stores just in-frame clones and leaves some out. The sample lists over 150,000 clones; 75% to 95% were seen once. Sequencing was performed on blood. The receptor set was obtained from a woman between 40 and 55 years old in good health.

The chain links TRBV6-5 to TRBJ1-5; D is unclear. CDR1 and CDR2 (germline): MNHEY, SVGAGI. This CDR3 is 12 amino acids long. Trimming removed 5 bases from V and 7 bases from J, with 9 bases in between. Written as DNA, the CDR3 is TGTGCCAGCAGTCCTAATAGACAGCCCCAGCATTTT. It encodes CASSPNRQPQHF.

The chain carries TRBV5-6 and TRBJ1-2, with 7 bases lining up with TRBD1. The CDR3 has 14 residues. CDR1 and CDR2 (germline): SGHDT, YYEEEE. V lost 0 bases to trimming and J lost 6 bases; unmatched junction nucleotides: 5. The CDR3 DNA is TGTGCCAGCAGCTTGGGCGTGACAGGGAATGGCTACACCTTC. Its translation is CASSLGVTGNGYTF.